This T cell receptor beta chain is drawn from a study of graft-versus-host responses after intestinal transplantation. General study findings and limits: Early post-transplant falls in HvG clones accompanied the peak levels of circulating GvH clones. GvH clones turned up in recipient marrow; some had shown up first in ileum or blood.

Clones were sequenced by immunoSEQ multiplex PCR, and TCRdb holds only the in-frame ones, with some missing. The table shows 9,500 to 12,000 clones, with over 60% occurring only once. This CDR3 region has 15 residues. After removal of 6 bases from V and 5 bases from J, the junction contained 9 bases not matched to a gene. From germline, CDR1 is MNHEY and CDR2 SVGAGI. A single count supports this clone. Its antigen is still unknown. This specimen consisted of PBMCs, obtained about 70 weeks after intestinal transplant. The genes are TRBV6-5 and TRBJ2-5, with 10 bases matching TRBD1. The receptor was derived from a human patient who received an intestinal transplant, so some T cells may come from the graft donor. CDR3 sequence (DNA): TGTGCCAGCAGCACGCGGACAGGGGGAAGGGAGACCCAGTACTTC. It encodes CASSTRTGGRETQYF.